The T cell receptor beta chain described here comes from a study of T cell repertoires in cytomegalovirus infection. Looking at the study overall: Matching HLA type, along with CMV infection, was indicated by public TCR beta signatures. Overall study results and limits: The study identified carriers of CMV plus the relevant HLA from cumulative public TCR beta family frequency. Clonotypes of TCR beta that were HLA-C-restricted and CMV-specific dominated the ex vivo response.

One entry per CDR3 protein results from TCRdb running MiXCR on the reads. This table holds about 310,000 distinct CDR3 sequences, 20% to 30% found once. The CDR3 contains 14 residues. The germline V gene encodes CDR1 SGHVS and CDR2 FNYEAQ. V trimming: 2 bases; J trimming: 8 bases; junction bases outside the gene matches: 4. Concerning this clonotype: Its antigen is currently unknown.

This clonotype was obtained from a human donor in good health (CMV status not recorded). Some clones in this sample may be carry-over from other donors' samples. Sample: cultured PBMCs, taken from culture after CMV antigen stimulation. The chain carries TRBV7-6 and TRBJ1-4, with 8 bases lining up with TRBD1. The CDR3: CASSLQGAREKLFF. CDR3 DNA sequence: TGTGCCAGCAGCTTACAGGGGGCTAGAGAAAAACTGTTTTTT.